This T cell receptor beta chain emerged from a study of T cell repertoires in cytomegalovirus infection. Study in general: Recently identified HLA-C-restricted and well-studied HLA-B-restricted CMV epitopes were used. Shared public TCR beta signatures pointed to both CMV infection and a matching HLA type.

TCRdb redid the calling of the reads with MiXCR, one entry per CDR3 protein. The table lists roughly 500,000 distinct CDR3 sequences, roughly 34% of them singletons, with 15% to 20% in the top ten. As for this clonotype: Its antigen remains unidentified.

The sequence was collected from a human donor in good health (CMV status not recorded). Some clones in this sample may be carry-over from other donors' samples. The sample was cultured PBMCs, taken from culture after CMV antigen stimulation.

DNA for the CDR3: TGTGCCAGCAGTTACCGACCGGGGGATACGCAGTATTTT. This encodes CASSYRPGDTQYF. The chain combines TRBV6-5 with TRBJ2-3; possibly TRBD2 for D (5 bases). V gave up 2 bases and J gave up 6 bases, with 9 bases separating them. The CDR3 totals 13 residues. CDR1 is MNHEY, CDR2 SVGAGI, per germline.